Listed below are T cell receptor beta chains from one sample, sequenced in a study of T cell changes during pregnancy in multiple sclerosis. Measured with immunoSEQ multiplex PCR; TCRdb has only the in-frame clones, and not every one. The table includes tens of thousands of clones, 80% to 95% detected once. The specimen was peripheral blood, collected in the first trimester of pregnancy. The receptors here all came from a female donor with multiple sclerosis, enrolled in a pregnancy study. Both conserved end residues are part of each CDR3. D genes are given only for firm matches.

TGTGCCAGCAGCCTATGGCAGGGGGAATTCGTTTTCTTT	CASSLWQGEFVFF	TRBV5-6	TRBJ1-1	TRBD1
TGTGCCAGCAGCCTGGCGGTTCCCGGAGGCAATCAGCCCCAGCATTTT	CASSLAVPGGNQPQHF	TRBV5-4	TRBJ1-5	NA
TGTGCTACAGGGGGCGCGGGAGCCCAGTACTTC	CATGGAGAQYF	TRBV6-6	TRBJ2-5	TRBD1
TGTGCCAGCAGGGGAGGGCCAACTAATGAAAAACTGTTTTTT	CASRGGPTNEKLFF	TRBV27	TRBJ1-4	NA
TGCGCCAGCAGCTTGGGACAGACAAGCACAGATACGCAGTATTTT	CASSLGQTSTDTQYF	TRBV5-1	TRBJ2-3	NA
TGTGCCAGTAGTCTCGGACAGGGGTATGCAACTAATGAAAAACTGTTTTTT	CASSLGQGYATNEKLFF	TRBV19	TRBJ1-4	TRBD1
TGTGCCAGCACCCCCCGCGCAGGCTCCTACGAGCAGTACTTC	CASTPRAGSYEQYF	TRBV6-5	TRBJ2-7	NA
TGCAGCGTGGATTCTCCTATCGGGATCACAGATACGCAGTATTTT	CSVDSPIGITDTQYF	TRBV29-1	TRBJ2-3	NA
TGTGCCAGCAGTTTCGGCGAAGGGGGCGGTCGGGCGGAGACCCAGTACTTC	CASSFGEGGGRAETQYF	TRBV7-9	TRBJ2-5	TRBD1
TGTGCCAGCAGCTTGAATCAGGGGGCGGGCACCGGGGAGCTGTTTTTT	CASSLNQGAGTGELFF	TRBV5-4	TRBJ2-2	TRBD1
TGTGCCAGCAGCTTATCCGCCGGGGGTCTAGGATCTGGAAACACCATATATTTT	CASSLSAGGLGSGNTIYF	TRBV7-6	TRBJ1-3	NA
TGTGCCAGCACAGGGGACAGGGTGAGCAATCAGCCCCAGCATTTT	CASTGDRVSNQPQHF	TRBV6-1	TRBJ1-5	TRBD1
TGTGCCAGCAGTGTTAAGCACAGGGAGACCCAGTACTTC	CASSVKHRETQYF	TRBV6-1	TRBJ2-5	NA
TGTGCCAGCAGTCGGAGGACTGAAGCTTTCTTT	CASSRRTEAFF	TRBV5-6	TRBJ1-1	NA